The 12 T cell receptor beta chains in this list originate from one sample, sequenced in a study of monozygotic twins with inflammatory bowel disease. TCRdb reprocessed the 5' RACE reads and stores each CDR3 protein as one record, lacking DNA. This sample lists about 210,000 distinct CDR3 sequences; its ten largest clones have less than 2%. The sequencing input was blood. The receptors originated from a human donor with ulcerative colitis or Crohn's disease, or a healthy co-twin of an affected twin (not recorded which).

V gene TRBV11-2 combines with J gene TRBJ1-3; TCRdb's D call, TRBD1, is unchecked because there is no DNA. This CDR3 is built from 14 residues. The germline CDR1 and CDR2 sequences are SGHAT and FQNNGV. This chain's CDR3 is CASSLAGGPNTIYF.

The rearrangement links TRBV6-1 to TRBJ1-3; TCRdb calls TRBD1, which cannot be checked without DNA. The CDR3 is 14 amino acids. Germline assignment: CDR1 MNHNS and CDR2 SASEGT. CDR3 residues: CASSGGDSGNTIYF.

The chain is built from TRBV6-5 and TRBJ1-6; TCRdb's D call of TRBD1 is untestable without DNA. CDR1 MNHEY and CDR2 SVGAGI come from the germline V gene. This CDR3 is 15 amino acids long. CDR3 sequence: CASSYERQINSPLHF.

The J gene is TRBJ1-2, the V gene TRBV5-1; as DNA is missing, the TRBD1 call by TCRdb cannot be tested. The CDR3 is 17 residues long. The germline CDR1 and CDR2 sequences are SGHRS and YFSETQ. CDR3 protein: CASSLMQGTPANYGYTF.

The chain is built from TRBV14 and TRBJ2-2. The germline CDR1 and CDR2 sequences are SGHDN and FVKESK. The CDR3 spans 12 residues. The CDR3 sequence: CASSQQTGELFF.

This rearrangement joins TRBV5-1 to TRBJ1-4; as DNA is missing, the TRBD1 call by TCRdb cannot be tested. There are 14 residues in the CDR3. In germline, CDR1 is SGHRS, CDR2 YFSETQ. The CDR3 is CASSLQGAVEKLFF.

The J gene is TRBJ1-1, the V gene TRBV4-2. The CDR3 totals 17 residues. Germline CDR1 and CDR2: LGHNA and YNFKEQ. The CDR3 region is CASSQGGVSPSNTEAFF.

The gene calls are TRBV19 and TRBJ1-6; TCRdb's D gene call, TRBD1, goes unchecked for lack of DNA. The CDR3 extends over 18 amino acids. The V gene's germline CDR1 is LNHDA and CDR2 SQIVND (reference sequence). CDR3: CASSIDPGTESSNSPLHF. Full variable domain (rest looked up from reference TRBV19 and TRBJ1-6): DGGITQSPKYLFRKEGQNVTLSCEQNLNHDAMYWYRQDPGQGLRLIYYSQIVNDFQKGDIAEGYSVSREKKESFPLTVTSAQKNPTAFYLCASSIDPGTESSNSPLHFGNGTRLTVT.

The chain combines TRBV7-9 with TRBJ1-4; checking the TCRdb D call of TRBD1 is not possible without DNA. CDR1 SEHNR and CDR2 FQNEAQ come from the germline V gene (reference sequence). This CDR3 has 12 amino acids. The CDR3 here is CASSSGAEKLFF. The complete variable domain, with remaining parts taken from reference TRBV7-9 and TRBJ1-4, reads DTGVSQNPRHKITKRGQNVTFRCDPISEHNRLYWYRQTLGQGPEFLTYFQNEAQLEKSRLLSDRFSAERPKGSFSTLEIQRTEQGDSAMYLCASSSGAEKLFFGSGTQLSVL.

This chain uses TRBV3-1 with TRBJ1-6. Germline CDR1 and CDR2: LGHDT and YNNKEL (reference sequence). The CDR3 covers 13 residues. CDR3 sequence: CASSQVVDSPLHF.

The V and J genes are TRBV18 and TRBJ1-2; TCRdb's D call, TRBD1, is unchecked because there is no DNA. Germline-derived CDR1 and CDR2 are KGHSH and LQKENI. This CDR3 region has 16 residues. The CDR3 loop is CASFPDRDRGDYGYTF.

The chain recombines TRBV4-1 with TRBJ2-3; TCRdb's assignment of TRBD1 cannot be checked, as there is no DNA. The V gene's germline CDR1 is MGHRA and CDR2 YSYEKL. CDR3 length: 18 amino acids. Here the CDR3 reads CASSQAPGRGGGTDTQYF.